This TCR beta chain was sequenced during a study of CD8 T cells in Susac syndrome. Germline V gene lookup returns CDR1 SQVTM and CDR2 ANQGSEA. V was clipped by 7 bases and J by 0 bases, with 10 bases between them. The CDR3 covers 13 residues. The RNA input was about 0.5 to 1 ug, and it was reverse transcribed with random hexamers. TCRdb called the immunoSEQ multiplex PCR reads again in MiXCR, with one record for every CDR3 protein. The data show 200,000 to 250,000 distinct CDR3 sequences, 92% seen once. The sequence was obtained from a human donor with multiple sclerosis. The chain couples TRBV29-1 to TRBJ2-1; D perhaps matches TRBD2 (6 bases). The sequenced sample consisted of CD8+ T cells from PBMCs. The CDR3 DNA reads TGCAGCGCGCTAGCGAGCTCCTACAATGAGCAGTTCTTC. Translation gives CSALASSYNEQFF.